The clone carrying this T cell receptor (beta chain) was recorded at least ten times. The antigen is unknown. Each diagnosis was grounded in clinical symptoms, serum thyroxine and TRAb, thyroid ultrasound, and orbital computed tomography. The PBMCs studied were ones that came from roughly 11 ml fresh peripheral blood. Amplification of TCR beta CDR3 regions was performed using RNA transcripts as template. Initially, a first-round RT-PCR of the TCR CDR3 employed the HTBI primer set. TCRdb used MiXCR to reprocess the multiplex PCR reads, holding one entry per CDR3 protein. Of roughly 700,000 distinct CDR3 sequences listed, roughly 17% were seen once; the top ten hold 15% to 19%. This sample is drawn from a study of T cells in Graves' hyperthyroidism and ophthalmopathy. General study findings and limits: Most thyroid clonotypes expanded above 0.001 were also detected in blood. With a median lead of around 5.9 months before onset, the model predicted ophthalmopathy.

The CDR3 spans 16 residues. V lost 6 bases, J lost 3 bases, and 11 bases stayed unmatched. The TCR originated in a man in his fifties with Graves' hyperthyroidism. J is TRBJ2-3 and V is TRBV12-3 or TRBV12-4; 8 bases line up with TRBD2. The sequencing sample was made of blood. This CDR3 is CASSTLSGRVTDTQYF. As DNA, the CDR3 is TGTGCCAGCAGCACCCTAAGCGGGAGAGTAACAGATACGCAGTATTTT.